The entry below describes one T cell receptor beta chain. Its cognate antigen is unknown. The CDR3 end shows no conserved phenylalanine or tryptophan, and so a read error is likely. This record comes from a study of molecular identifiers for immune sequencing clone quantification. Via MiXCR, TCRdb re-called the PCR reads, giving one row per CDR3 protein. The table lists some 100,000 distinct CDR3 sequences, roughly a third of them singletons. Whole-study results and caveats: Sharing of a barcode by identical TCR molecules could cause highly expanded clone sizes to be underestimated.

V shed 6 bases and J shed 1 base, with 9 bases lying between them. The CDR3 loop spans 13 amino acids. Germline values: CDR1 LNHDA, CDR2 SQIVND (reference sequence). The sorting of naive CD8 T cells used the CD8+CD4-CCR7+CD45RA+ phenotype. This chain connects TRBV19 to TRBJ1-1; a possible D gene is TRBD1 (5 bases). The TCR was taken from a human donor in good health. Some libraries in this study had Jurkat cell RNA spiked in. Sequenced sample: naive CD8+ T cells from blood, with Jurkat cell RNA spiked in. The subset was: FACS-sorted CD8+CD4-CCR7+CD45RA+ naive T cells. For the CDR3, the DNA is TGTGCCAGTAGAATGGGACCGAACACTGAAGCTTTCTAT. The encoded protein is CASRMGPNTEAFY.